This is a list of T cell receptor beta chains from one sample in a study of blood T cells in healthy people across ages. TCRdb reprocessed the 5' RACE reads with MiXCR, giving one entry per CDR3 protein. Of around 1,500,000 distinct CDR3 sequences in the sample, roughly 28% were seen once. The source material was blood. The receptor source for this set is a woman in her thirties in good health. CDR3s include the opening cysteine and the closing phenylalanine or tryptophan. A D gene is named only where the DNA matches it firmly. Some rows mark clone size as missing; the rest say once, few, many or name a class of expanded clone.

D,size,J,V,DNA,CDR3
-,-,TRBJ2-3,TRBV29-1,TGCAGCGTTGCGGGAGAGTATACGCAGTATTTT,CSVAGEYTQYF
-,-,TRBJ1-2,TRBV29-1,TGCAGCGCCCAGGACACCGCGGGCTATGGCTACACCTTC,CSAQDTAGYGYTF
-,many,TRBJ1-6,TRBV12-3/TRBV12-4,TGTGCCAGCAGTGCGGCAAATTCACCCCTCCACTTT,CASSAANSPLHF
-,-,TRBJ2-5,TRBV5-1,TGCGCCAGCAGCCCGACAGCCCTCCAAGAGACCCAGTACTTC,CASSPTALQETQYF
-,many,TRBJ2-7,TRBV11-2,TGTGCCAGCAGGAAAAGAGGGGGCTACGAGCAGTACTTC,CASRKRGGYEQYF
-,-,TRBJ1-5,TRBV20-1,TGCAGTGCCAAGTCGGGTTTCGTTAGCAATCAGCCCCAGCATTTT,CSAKSGFVSNQPQHF
-,few,TRBJ1-6,TRBV6-2/TRBV6-3,TGTGCCAGCAGTTACTCGGCTTGGAAGGACGTGACGGAAGCCAATTCACCCCTCCACTTT,CASSYSAWKDVTEANSPLHF
-,-,TRBJ2-5,TRBV20-1,TGCAGTGCTAGATTTCTGTCCGAGGACACCCTCGAGGAGACCCAGTACTTC,CSARFLSEDTLEETQYF
-,few,TRBJ1-1,TRBV4-1,TGCGCCAGCCCCCCTTTGGGGAACACTGAAGCTTTCTTT,CASPPLGNTEAFF
-,-,TRBJ1-2,TRBV7-2,TGTGCCAGCAGCTTGGCTGACCGGGGCACCTATGGCTACACCTTC,CASSLADRGTYGYTF
-,many,TRBJ2-7,TRBV29-1,TGCAGCGTTGAAGACCTGAACAGGGCCTACGAGCAGTACTTC,CSVEDLNRAYEQYF
TRBD2,-,TRBJ2-1,TRBV7-9,TGTGCCAGCAGCGGGGCGACTAGCGGGGGGTTCAAAAGCTCCTACAATGAGCAGTTCTTC,CASSGATSGGFKSSYNEQFF
-,-,TRBJ2-3,TRBV2,TGTGCCAGCAGTGACAAAGAGGTCCAAGATACGCAGTATTTT,CASSDKEVQDTQYF
TRBD1,many,TRBJ2-7,TRBV9,TGTGCCAGCAGCCCATGGGACAGGGGCGCCCCCTACGAGCAGTACTTC,CASSPWDRGAPYEQYF
TRBD2,few,TRBJ2-7,TRBV18,TGTGCCAGCTCATACGACGGGGGGGATGAGCAGTACTTC,CASSYDGGDEQYF
-,few,TRBJ1-4,TRBV5-1,TGCGCCAGCAGCCTCGGGACTATCGGAGAAAAACTGTTTTTT,CASSLGTIGEKLFF
TRBD1,many,TRBJ2-4,TRBV28,TGTGCCAGCAGGGAAGGGGACAGGGTGTTAGCCAAAAACATTCAGTACTTC,CASREGDRVLAKNIQYF
TRBD1,few,TRBJ1-2,TRBV7-6,TGTGCCAGCAGCCGGAGACAGGGGGCACTTTTTAACTATGGCTACACCTTC,CASSRRQGALFNYGYTF
-,-,TRBJ2-5,TRBV7-2,TGTGCCAGCAGCCCCGGACAGCGACGAGAGACCCAGTACTTC,CASSPGQRRETQYF
-,-,TRBJ2-7,TRBV4-2,TGTGCCAGCAATTGGTTTTTATTTAGGGAGACGGAATCCTACGAGCAGTACTTC,CASNWFLFRETESYEQYF
-,-,TRBJ2-3,TRBV5-1,TGCGCCAGCAGCTTCGGGGCGCGGGGCGGAGTGGATACGCAGTATTTT,CASSFGARGGVDTQYF
-,-,TRBJ2-1,TRBV20-1,TGCAGTGCCCAAACGGGGCCCTGGGGGAATGAGCGGTTCTTC,CSAQTGPWGNERFF
-,few,TRBJ1-4,TRBV4-3,TGCGCCAGCAGCCAAGAATTCCGAGGAGAAAAACTGTTTTTT,CASSQEFRGEKLFF
TRBD1,-,TRBJ2-7,TRBV28,TGTGCCAGCAGTACGACAGGGGACCTTTCCTACGAGCAGTACTTC,CASSTTGDLSYEQYF
TRBD2,-,TRBJ2-1,TRBV10-3,TGTGCCATCAGTGAGTCGAAGGGACTAGCGGGAGATTATGAGCAGTTCTTC,CAISESKGLAGDYEQFF
TRBD1,few,TRBJ2-3,TRBV20-1,TGCAGTGCTAGTCAAGTGACAGGGGGCGCATTAGCAGATACGCAGTATTTT,CSASQVTGGALADTQYF
-,few,TRBJ2-6,TRBV14,TGTGCCAGCAGCCACCTATACAGTCCCAACGTCCTGACTTTC,CASSHLYSPNVLTF
-,many,TRBJ1-5,TRBV20-1,TGCAGTGCTTCCAATAGCAATCAGCCCCAGCATTTT,CSASNSNQPQHF
-,-,TRBJ2-5,TRBV12-3/TRBV12-4,TGTGCCAGCAGTTTCCCGGACGAAACTGCAGAGACCCAGTACTTC,CASSFPDETAETQYF
-,few,TRBJ2-1,TRBV18,TGTGCCAGCTCACCACGAGCGCGGGGTTTGGATGAGCAGTTCTTC,CASSPRARGLDEQFF
-,many,TRBJ2-5,TRBV7-9,TGTGCCAGCACCACCTGGGACTCAGAAGAGACCCAGTACTTC,CASTTWDSEETQYF
TRBD2,many,TRBJ2-1,TRBV29-1,TGCAGCGCACTGGTGCATTTCGGACTAGCGGGCAATGAGCAGTTCTTC,CSALVHFGLAGNEQFF
-,-,TRBJ1-5,TRBV5-5,TGTGCCAGCAGCCTTACCCAGGAGAGCCATCAGCCCCAGCATTTT,CASSLTQESHQPQHF
-,-,TRBJ1-1,TRBV6-5,TGTGCCAGCATCGGGATAAACATGAACACTGAAGCTTTCTTT,CASIGINMNTEAFF
-,-,TRBJ2-1,TRBV20-1,TGCAGTGCTAGAGATATTGGTAGACCCCCCAATGAGCAGTTCTTC,CSARDIGRPPNEQFF
-,few,TRBJ1-2,TRBV27,TGTGCCAGCAGTTCTCCATCAAGCGGATGGGGCTACACCTTC,CASSSPSSGWGYTF
-,-,TRBJ1-4,TRBV7-2,TGTGCCAGCAGCCACCCCGGCGGGGGGTCGACTACCGCAACTAATGAAAAACTGTTTTTT,CASSHPGGGSTTATNEKLFF
TRBD2,few,TRBJ2-5,TRBV25-1,TGTGCCAGCAGTGAATATGCGGGGGGCCAGGAGACCCAGTACTTC,CASSEYAGGQETQYF
-,many,TRBJ1-5,TRBV6-8,TGTGCCAGTCAAGACAGGCTCTTACTGCATTTT,CASQDRLLLHF
-,-,TRBJ2-7,TRBV9,TGTGCCAGCAGCGTACGGCTGGAGGCATCCGAGCAGTACTTC,CASSVRLEASEQYF
TRBD2,few,TRBJ2-1,TRBV5-6,TGTGCCAGCAGCTCTGGGACTAGCGGGAGGTTCTCCTACAATGAGCAGTTCTTC,CASSSGTSGRFSYNEQFF